This TCR beta chain was obtained from a study of blood T cell repertoires in COVID-19. Study overall: The study drew acute and convalescent COVID-19 samples from the United States, Italy and Spain.

Cohorts were assigned according to the clinical history that participants reported. The CDR3 consists of 13 residues. V lost 1 base and J lost 11; bases outside the gene matches: 7. Germline CDR1 is LGHDT and CDR2 is YNNKEL (reference sequence). Some clones are missing from TCRdb's copy, which holds only in-frame ones; the method was immunoSEQ multiplex PCR. The sample contains fewer than 500,000 clones, approximately 90% of which appear only once. Sequenced: PBMCs or T cells enriched from blood (not recorded which). The clonotype comes from a woman aged 18-30 years who had recovered from COVID-19. This rearrangement joins TRBV3-1 (or the pseudogene TRBV3-2) to TRBJ1-1; 7 bases are shared with TRBD1. In DNA, the CDR3 is TGTGCCAGCAGCCAAGGAGACAGGGAGCAGGCTTTCTTT. Its protein product is CASSQGDREQAFF.